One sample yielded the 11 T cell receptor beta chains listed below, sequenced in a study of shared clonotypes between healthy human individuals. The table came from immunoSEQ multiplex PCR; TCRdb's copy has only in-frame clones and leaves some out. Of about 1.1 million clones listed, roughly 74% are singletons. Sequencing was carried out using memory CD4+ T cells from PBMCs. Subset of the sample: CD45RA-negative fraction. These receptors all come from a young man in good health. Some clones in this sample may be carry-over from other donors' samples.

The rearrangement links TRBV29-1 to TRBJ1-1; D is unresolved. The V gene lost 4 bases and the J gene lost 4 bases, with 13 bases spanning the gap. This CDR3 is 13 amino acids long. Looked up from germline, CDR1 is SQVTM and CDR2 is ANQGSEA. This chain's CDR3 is CSVGWSTVTEAFF. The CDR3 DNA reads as TGCAGCGTTGGGTGGAGCACGGTCACTGAAGCTTTCTTT.

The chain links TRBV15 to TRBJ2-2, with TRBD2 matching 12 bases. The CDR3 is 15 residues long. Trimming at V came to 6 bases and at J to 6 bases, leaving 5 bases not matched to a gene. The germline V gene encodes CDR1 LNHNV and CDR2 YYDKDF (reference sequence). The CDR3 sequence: CATREGLAGPGELFF. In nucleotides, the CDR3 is TGTGCCACCAGGGAGGGACTAGCGGGTCCCGGGGAGCTGTTTTTT.

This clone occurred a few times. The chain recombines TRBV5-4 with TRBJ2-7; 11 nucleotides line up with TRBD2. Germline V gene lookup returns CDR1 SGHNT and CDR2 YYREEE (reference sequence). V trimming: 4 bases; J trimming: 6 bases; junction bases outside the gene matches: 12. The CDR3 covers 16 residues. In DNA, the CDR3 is TGTGCCAGCAGCCCACTAGCGGGAGCCTCCGTGTCCGAGCAGTACTTC. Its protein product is CASSPLAGASVSEQYF.

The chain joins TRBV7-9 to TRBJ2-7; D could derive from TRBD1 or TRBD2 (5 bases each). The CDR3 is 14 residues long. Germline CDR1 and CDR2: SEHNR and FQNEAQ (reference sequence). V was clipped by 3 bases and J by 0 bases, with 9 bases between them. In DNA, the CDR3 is TGTGCCAGCAGCTTGGGGGACGCCTCCTACGAGCAGTACTTC. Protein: CASSLGDASYEQYF.

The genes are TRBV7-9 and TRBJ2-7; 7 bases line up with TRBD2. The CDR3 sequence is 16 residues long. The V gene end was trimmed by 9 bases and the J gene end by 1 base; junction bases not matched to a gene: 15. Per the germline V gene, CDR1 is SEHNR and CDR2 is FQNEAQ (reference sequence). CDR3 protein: CASPPEAGFRSYEQYF. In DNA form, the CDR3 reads TGTGCCAGTCCCCCGGAAGCGGGATTTAGGTCCTACGAGCAGTACTTC.

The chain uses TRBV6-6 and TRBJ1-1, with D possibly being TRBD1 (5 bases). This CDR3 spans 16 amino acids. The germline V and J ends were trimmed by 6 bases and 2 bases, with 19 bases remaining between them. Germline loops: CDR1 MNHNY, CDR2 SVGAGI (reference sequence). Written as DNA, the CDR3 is TGTGCCAGCAGGCCCAAAAGGGACGCGTTTAACACTGAAGCTTTCTTT. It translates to CASRPKRDAFNTEAFF.

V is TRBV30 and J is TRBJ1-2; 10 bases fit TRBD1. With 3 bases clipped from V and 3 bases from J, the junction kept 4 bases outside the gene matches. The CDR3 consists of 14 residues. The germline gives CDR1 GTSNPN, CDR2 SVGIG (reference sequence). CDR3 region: CAWSRQGAYYGYTF. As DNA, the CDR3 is TGTGCCTGGAGCCGACAGGGGGCATACTATGGCTACACCTTC.

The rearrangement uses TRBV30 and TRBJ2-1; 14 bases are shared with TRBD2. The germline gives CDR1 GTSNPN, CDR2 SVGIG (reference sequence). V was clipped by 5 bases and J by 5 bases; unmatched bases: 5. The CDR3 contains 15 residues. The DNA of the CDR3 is TGTGCCTGGGACGGACTAGCGGGAGGCAACAATGAGCAGTTCTTC. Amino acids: CAWDGLAGGNNEQFF.

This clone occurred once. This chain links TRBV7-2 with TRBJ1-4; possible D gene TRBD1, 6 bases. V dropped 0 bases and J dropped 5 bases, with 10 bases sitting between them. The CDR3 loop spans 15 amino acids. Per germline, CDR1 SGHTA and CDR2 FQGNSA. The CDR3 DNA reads TGTGCCAGCAGCTTAGCCCGGACAGTGAATGAAAAACTGTTTTTT. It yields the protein CASSLARTVNEKLFF.

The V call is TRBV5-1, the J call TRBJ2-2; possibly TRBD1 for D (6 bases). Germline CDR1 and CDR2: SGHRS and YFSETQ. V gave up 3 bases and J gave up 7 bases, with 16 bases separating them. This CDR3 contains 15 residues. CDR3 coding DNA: TGCGCCAGCAGCTCCCGGGACACGAGGGACGGGGAGCTGTTTTTT. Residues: CASSSRDTRDGELFF. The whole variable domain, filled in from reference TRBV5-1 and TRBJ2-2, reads KAGVTQTPRYLIKTRGQQVTLSCSPISGHRSVSWYQQTPGQGLQFLFEYFSETQRNKGNFPGRFSGRQFSNSRSEMNVSTLELGDSALYLCASSSRDTRDGELFFGEGSRLTVL.

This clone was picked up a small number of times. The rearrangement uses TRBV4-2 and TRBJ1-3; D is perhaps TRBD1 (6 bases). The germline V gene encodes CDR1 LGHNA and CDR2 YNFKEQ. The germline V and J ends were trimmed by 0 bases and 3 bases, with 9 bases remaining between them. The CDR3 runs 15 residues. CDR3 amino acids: CASSQDGRGGNTIYF. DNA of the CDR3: TGTGCCAGCAGCCAAGACGGCAGGGGTGGAAACACCATATATTTT.